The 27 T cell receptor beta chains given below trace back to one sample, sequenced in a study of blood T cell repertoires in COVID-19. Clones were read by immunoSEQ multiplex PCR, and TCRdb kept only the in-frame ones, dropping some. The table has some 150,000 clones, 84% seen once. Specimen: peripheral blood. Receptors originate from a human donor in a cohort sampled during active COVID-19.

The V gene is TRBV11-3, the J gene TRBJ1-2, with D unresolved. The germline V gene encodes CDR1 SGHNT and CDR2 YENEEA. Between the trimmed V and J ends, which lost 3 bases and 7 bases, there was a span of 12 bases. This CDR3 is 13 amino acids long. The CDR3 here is CASSFGVGGGYTF. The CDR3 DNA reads TGTGCCAGCAGCTTCGGGGTAGGAGGTGGCTACACCTTC.

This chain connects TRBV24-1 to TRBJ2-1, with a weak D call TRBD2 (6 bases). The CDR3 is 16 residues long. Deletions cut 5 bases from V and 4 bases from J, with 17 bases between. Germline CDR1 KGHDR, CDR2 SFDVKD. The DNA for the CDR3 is TGTGCCACCAGTGCCGCCGTGGCGGGATCTTACAATGAGCAGTTCTTC. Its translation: CATSAAVAGSYNEQFF.

CDR3 loop: CASSSSGGPWANYGYTF. As DNA, the CDR3 is TGTGCCAGCAGCTCTTCAGGGGGCCCCTGGGCTAACTATGGCTACACCTTC. The J gene is TRBJ1-2, the V gene TRBV13; 8 bases are a match to TRBD1. The CDR3 covers 17 residues. V shed 4 bases and J 0 bases; nucleotides not matched to a gene: 10. Germline V gene lookup returns CDR1 PRHDT and CDR2 FYEKMQ (reference sequence).

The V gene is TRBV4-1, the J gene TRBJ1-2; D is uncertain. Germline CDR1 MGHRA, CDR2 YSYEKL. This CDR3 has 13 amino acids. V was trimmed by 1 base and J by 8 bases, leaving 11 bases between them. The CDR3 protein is CASSQGTERGYTF. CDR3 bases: TGCGCCAGCAGCCAAGGGACGGAGCGGGGCTACACCTTC.

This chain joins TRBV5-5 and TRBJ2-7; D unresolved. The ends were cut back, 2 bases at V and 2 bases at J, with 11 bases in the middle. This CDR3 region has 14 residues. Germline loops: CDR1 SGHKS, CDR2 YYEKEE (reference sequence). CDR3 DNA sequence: TGTGCCAGCAGCTTCGACACTGTTCCCTACGAGCAGTACGTC. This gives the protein CASSFDTVPYEQYV.

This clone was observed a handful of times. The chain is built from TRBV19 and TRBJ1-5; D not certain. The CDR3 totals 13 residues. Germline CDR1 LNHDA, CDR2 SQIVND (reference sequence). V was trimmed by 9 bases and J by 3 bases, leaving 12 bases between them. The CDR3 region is CASRGQDNQPQHF. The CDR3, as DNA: TGTGCCAGCCGAGGGCAAGACAATCAGCCCCAGCATTTT.

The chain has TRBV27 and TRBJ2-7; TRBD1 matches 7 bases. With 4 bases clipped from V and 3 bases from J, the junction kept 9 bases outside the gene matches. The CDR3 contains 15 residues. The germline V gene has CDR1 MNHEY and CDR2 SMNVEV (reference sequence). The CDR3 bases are TGTGCCAGCAGTTCCCCCGGGACAGCAGTCTACGAGCAGTACTTC. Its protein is CASSSPGTAVYEQYF.

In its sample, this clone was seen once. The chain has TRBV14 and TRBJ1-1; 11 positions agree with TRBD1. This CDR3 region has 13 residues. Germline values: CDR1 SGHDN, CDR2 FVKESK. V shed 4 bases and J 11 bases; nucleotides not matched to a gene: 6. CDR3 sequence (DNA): TGTGCCAGCAGCCCTTGGGACAGGGGGAAGGCTTTCTTT. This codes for CASSPWDRGKAFF. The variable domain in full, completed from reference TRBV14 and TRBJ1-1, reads EAGVTQFPSHSVIEKGQTVTLRCDPISGHDNLYWYRRVMGKEIKFLLHFVKESKQDESGMPNNRFLAERTGGTYSTLKVQPAELEDSGVYFCASSPWDRGKAFFGQGTRLTVV.

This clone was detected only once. The CDR3 region has the DNA TGTGCCAGCAGCGGGTCGGGATACATGAACACTGAAGCTTTCTTT. It encodes CASSGSGYMNTEAFF. V gene TRBV5-6 combines with J gene TRBJ1-1; D is ambiguous. The CDR3 runs to 15 residues. V gave up 4 bases and J gave up 0 bases, with 13 bases separating them. CDR1 is SGHDT, CDR2 YYEEEE, per germline.

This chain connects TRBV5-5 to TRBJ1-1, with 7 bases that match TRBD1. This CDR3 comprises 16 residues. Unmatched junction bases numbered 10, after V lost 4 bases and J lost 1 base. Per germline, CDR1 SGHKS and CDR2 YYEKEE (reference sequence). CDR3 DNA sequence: TGTGCCAGCAGCCTCTCAGGGGGAAGGGGGAACACTGAAGCTTTCTTT. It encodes CASSLSGGRGNTEAFF. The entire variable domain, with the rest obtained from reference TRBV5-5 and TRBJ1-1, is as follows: DAGVTQSPTHLIKTRGQQVTLRCSPISGHKSVSWYQQVLGQGPQFIFQYYEKEERGRGNFPDRFSARQFPNYSSELNVNALLLGDSALYLCASSLSGGRGNTEAFFGQGTRLTVV.

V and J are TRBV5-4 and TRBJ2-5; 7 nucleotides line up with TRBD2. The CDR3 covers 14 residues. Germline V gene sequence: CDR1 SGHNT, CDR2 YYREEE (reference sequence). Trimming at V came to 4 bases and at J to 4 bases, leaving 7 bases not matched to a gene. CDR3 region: CASSIGRTGETQYF. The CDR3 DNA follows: TGTGCCAGCAGCATCGGGAGGACCGGAGAGACCCAGTACTTC.

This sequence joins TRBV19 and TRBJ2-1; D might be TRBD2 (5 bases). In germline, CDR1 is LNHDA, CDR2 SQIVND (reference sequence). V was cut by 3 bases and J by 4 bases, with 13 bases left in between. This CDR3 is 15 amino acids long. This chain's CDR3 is CASSMDSTTYNEQFF. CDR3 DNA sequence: TGTGCCAGTAGTATGGACTCGACTACATACAATGAGCAGTTCTTC. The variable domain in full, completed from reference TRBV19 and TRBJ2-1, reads DGGITQSPKYLFRKEGQNVTLSCEQNLNHDAMYWYRQDPGQGLRLIYYSQIVNDFQKGDIAEGYSVSREKKESFPLTVTSAQKNPTAFYLCASSMDSTTYNEQFFGPGTRLTVL.

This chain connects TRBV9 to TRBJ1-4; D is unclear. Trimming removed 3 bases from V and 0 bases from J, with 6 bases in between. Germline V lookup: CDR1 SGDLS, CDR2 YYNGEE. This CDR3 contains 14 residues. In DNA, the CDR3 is TGTGCCAGCAGCGCCACTTCAACTAATGAAAAACTGTTTTTT. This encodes CASSATSTNEKLFF.

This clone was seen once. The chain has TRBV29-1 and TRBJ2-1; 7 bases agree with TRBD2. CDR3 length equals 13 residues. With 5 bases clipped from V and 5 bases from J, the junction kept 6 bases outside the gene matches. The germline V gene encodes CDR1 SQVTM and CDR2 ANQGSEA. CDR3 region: CSVRGGPDNEQFF. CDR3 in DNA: TGCAGCGTTCGCGGGGGTCCGGACAATGAGCAGTTCTTC.

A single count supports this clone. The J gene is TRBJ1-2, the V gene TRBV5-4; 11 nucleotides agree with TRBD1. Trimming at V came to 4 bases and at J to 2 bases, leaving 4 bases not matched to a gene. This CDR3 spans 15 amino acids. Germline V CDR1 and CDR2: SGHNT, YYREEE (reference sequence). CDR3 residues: CASSLWTGGNYGYTF. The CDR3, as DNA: TGTGCCAGCAGCCTCTGGACAGGGGGCAACTATGGCTACACCTTC.

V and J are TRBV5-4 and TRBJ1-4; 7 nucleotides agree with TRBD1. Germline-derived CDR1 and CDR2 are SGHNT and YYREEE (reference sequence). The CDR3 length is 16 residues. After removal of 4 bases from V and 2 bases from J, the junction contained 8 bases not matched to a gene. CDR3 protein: CASSPSGGQTNEKLFF. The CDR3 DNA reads TGTGCCAGCAGCCCCTCAGGGGGGCAGACTAATGAAAAACTGTTTTTT.

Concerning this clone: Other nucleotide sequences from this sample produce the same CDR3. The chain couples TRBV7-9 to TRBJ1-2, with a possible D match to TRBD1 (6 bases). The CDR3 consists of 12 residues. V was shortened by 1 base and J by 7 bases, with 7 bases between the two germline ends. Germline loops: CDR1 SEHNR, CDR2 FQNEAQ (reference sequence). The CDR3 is CASSLEGGGYTF. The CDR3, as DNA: TGTGCCAGCAGCTTAGAAGGGGGTGGCTACACCTTC.

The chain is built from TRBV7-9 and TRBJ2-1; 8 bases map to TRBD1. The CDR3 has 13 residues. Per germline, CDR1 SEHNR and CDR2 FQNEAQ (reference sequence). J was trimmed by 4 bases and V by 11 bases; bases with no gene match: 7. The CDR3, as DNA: TGTGCCCTGGACAGGGATAATTACAATGAGCAGTTCTTC. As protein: CALDRDNYNEQFF.

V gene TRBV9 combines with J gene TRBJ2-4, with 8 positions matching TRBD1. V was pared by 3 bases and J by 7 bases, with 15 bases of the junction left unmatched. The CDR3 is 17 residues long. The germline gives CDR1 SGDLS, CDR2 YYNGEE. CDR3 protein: CASSANPTGGDGNIQYF. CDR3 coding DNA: TGTGCCAGCAGCGCCAACCCTACAGGGGGAGATGGGAACATTCAGTACTTC.

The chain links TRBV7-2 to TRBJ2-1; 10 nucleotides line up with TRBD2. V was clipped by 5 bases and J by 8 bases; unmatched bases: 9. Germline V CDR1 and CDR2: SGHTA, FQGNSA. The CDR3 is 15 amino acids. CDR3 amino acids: CASSPFLAGEYEQFF. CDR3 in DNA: TGTGCCAGCAGCCCCTTTCTAGCGGGAGAGTATGAGCAGTTCTTC.

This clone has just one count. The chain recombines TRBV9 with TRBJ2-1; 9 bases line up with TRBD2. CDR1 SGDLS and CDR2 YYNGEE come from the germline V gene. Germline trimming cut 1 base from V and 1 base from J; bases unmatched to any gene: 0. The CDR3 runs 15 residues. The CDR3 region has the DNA TGTGCCAGCAGCGTAACTAGCGGGTCCTACAATGAGCAGTTCTTC. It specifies CASSVTSGSYNEQFF.

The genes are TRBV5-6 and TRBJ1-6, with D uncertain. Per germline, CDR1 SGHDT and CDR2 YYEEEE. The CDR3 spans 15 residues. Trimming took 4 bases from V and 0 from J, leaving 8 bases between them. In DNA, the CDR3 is TGTGCCAGCAGCGGGGAGAGCTCCTATAATTCACCCCTCCACTTT. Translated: CASSGESSYNSPLHF.

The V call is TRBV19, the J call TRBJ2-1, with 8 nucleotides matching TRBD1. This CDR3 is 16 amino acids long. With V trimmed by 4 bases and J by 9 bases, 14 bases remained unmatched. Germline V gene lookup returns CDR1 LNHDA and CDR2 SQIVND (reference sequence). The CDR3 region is CASSNPPGGRFGEQFF. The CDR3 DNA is TGTGCCAGTAGTAACCCTCCAGGGGGCCGATTTGGTGAGCAGTTCTTC.

The CDR3 DNA is TGCGCCAGCAGCCAAGCGGAGGGATGGACCGGGGAGCTGTTTTTT. Its translation is CASSQAEGWTGELFF. This chain connects TRBV4-3 to TRBJ2-2, with a tentative D call TRBD2 (6 bases). Trimming took 1 base from V and 5 from J, leaving 11 bases between them. This CDR3 is built from 15 residues. Germline values: CDR1 LGHNA, CDR2 YSLEER.

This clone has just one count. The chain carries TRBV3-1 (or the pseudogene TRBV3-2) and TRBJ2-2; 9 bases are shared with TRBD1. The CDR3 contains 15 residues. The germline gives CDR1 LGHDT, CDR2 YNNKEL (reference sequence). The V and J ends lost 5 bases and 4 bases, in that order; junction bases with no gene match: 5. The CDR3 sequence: CASSTGQGSTGELFF. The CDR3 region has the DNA TGTGCCAGCAGCACGGGACAGGGCAGCACCGGGGAGCTGTTTTTT.

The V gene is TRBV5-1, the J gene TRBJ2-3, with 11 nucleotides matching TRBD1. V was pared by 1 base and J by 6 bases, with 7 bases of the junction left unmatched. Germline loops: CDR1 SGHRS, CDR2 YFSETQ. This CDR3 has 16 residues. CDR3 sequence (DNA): TGCGCCAGCAGCTTGCCGCGGACAGGGGGCGCGGATACGCAGTATTTT. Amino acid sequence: CASSLPRTGGADTQYF.

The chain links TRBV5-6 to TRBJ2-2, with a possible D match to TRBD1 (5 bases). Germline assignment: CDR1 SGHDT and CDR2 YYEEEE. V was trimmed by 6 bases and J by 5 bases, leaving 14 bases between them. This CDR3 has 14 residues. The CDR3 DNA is TGTGCCAGCAAGGGGCAGTTACTTACCGGGGAGCTGTTTTTT. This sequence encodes CASKGQLLTGELFF.